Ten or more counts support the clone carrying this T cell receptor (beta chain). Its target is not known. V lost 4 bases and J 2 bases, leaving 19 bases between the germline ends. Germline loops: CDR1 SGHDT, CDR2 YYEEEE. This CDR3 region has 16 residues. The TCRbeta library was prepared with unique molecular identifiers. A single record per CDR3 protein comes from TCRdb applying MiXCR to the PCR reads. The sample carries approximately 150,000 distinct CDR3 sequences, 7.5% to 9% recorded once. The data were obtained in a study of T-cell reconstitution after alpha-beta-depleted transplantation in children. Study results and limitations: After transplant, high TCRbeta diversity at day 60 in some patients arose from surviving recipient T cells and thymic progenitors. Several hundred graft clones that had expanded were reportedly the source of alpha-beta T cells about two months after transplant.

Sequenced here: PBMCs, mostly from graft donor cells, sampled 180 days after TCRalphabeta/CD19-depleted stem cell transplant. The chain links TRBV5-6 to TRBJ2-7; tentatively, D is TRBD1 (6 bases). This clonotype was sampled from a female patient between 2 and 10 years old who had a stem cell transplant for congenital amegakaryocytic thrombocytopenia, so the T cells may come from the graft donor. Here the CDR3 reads CASSIQGPLLTYEQYF. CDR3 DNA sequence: TGTGCCAGCAGCATACAGGGTCCCCTTTTAACCTACGAGCAGTACTTC.